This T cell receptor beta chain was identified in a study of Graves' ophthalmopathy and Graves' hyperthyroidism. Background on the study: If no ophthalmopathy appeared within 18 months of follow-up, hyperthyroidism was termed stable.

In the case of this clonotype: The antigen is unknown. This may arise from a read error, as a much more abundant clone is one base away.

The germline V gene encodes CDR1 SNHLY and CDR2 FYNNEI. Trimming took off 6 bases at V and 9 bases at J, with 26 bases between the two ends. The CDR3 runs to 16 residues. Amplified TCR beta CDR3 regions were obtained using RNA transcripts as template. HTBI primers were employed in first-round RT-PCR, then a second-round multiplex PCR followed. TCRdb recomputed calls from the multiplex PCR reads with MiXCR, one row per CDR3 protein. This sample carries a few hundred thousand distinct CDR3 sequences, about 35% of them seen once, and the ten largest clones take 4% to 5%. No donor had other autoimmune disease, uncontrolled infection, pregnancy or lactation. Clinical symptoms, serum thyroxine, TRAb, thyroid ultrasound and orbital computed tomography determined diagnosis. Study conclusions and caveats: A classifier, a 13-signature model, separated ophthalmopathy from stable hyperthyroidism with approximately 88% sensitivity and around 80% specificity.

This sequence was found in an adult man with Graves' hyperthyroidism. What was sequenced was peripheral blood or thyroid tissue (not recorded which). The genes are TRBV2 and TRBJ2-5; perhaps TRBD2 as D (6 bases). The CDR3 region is CASSQDPFRSGEAQYF. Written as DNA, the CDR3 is TGTGCCAGCAGCCAAGATCCGTTCCGCTCCGGGGAGGCCCAGTACTTC. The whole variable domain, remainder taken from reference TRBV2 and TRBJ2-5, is EPEVTQTPSHQVTQMGQEVILRCVPISNHLYFYWYRQILGQKVEFLVSFYNNEISEKSEIFDDQFSVERPDGSNFTLKIRSTKLEDSAMYFCASSQDPFRSGEAQYFGPGTRLLVL.